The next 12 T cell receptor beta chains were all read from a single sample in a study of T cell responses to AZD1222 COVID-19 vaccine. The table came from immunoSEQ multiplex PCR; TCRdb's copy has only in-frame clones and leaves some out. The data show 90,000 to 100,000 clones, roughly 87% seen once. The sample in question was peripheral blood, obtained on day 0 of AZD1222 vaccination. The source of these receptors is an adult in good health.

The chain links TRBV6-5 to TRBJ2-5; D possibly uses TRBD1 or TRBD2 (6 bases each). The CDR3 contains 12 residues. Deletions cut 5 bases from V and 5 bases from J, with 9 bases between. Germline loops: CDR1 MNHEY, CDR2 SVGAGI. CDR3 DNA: TGTGCCAGCAGTACAGGGACTGAGACCCAGTACTTC. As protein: CASSTGTETQYF.

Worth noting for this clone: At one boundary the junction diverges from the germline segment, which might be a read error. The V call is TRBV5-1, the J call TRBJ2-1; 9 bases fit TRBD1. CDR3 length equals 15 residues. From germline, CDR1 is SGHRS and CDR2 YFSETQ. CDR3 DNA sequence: TGTGCCAGCAGCGTCTCTGGGACAGGGTCGGGTGAGCAGTTCTTC. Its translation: CASSVSGTGSGEQFF.

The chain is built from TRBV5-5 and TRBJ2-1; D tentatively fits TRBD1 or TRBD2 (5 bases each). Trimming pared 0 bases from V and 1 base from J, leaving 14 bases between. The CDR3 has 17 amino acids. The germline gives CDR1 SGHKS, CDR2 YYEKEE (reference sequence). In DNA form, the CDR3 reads TGTGCCAGCAGCTTGGAAGGGGTGGGAGCGTCCTACAATGAGCAGTTCTTC. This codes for CASSLEGVGASYNEQFF.

CDR3 DNA: TGTGCCAGCAGTCAAGGACAGGTTTACAATCAGCCCCAGCATTTT. It yields the protein CASSQGQVYNQPQHF. The gene calls are TRBV6-2 or TRBV6-3 and TRBJ1-5, with 7 bases aligning to TRBD1. Germline V gives CDR1 MNHEY, CDR2 SVGEGT. V lost 5 bases, J lost 3 bases, and 7 bases stayed unmatched. The CDR3 extends over 15 amino acids.

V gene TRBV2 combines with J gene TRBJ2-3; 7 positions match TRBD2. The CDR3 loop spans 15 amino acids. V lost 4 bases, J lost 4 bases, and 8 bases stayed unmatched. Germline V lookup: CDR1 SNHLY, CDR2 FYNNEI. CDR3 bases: TGTGCCAGCAGTGGGAGCGGGGTGGGGCCAGATACGCAGTATTTT. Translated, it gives CASSGSGVGPDTQYF.

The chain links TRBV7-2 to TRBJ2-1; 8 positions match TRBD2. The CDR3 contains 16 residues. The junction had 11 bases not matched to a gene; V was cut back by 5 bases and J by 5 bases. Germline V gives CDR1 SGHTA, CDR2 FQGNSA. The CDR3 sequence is CASSVLRGTSHNEQFF. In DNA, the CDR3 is TGTGCCAGCAGCGTACTTAGGGGGACTAGTCACAATGAGCAGTTCTTC.

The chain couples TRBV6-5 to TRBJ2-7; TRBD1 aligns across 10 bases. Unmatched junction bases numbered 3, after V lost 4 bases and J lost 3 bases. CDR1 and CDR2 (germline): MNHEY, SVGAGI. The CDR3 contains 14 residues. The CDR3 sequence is CASSSRDRGYEQYF. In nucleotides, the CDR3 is TGTGCCAGCAGTTCCCGGGACAGGGGCTACGAGCAGTACTTC.

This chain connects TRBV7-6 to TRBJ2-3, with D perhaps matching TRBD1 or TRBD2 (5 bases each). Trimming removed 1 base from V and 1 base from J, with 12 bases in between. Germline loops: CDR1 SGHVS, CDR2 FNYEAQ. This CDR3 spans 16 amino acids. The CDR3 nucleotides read TGTGCCAGCAGCTTAGGACCCTTGGGGGGCACAGATACGCAGTATTTT. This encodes CASSLGPLGGTDTQYF.

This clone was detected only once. For the CDR3, the DNA is TGTGCCAGCAGCTTGTTAGGTGGTCGGGGCGAAGTCTATGGCTACACCTTC. It specifies CASSLLGGRGEVYGYTF. The chain has TRBV5-4 and TRBJ1-2; tentative D call: TRBD1 (5 bases). Trimming took off 1 base at V and 4 bases at J, with 20 bases between the two ends. There are 17 residues in the CDR3. CDR1 SGHNT and CDR2 YYREEE come from the germline V gene (reference sequence).

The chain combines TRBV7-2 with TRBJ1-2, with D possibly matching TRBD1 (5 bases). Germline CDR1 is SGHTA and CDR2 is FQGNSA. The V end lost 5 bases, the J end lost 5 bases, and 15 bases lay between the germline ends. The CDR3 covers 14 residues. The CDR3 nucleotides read TGTGCCAGCAGCGGCCCGGGACCGCAGTATGGCTACACCTTC. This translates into CASSGPGPQYGYTF.

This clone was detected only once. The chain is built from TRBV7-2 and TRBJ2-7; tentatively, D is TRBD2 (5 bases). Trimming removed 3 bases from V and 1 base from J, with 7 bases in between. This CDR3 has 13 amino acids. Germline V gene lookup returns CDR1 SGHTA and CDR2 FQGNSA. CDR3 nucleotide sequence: TGTGCCAGCAGCTTCAGCGGATCCTACGAGCAGTACGTC. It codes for CASSFSGSYEQYV.

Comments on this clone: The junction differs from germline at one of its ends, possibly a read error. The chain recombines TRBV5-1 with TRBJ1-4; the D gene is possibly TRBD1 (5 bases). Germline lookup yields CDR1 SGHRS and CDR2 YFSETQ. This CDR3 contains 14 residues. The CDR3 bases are TGTGCCAGCAGCTTGTTAGGGGCTGGTGAAAAACTGTTTTTT. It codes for CASSLLGAGEKLFF. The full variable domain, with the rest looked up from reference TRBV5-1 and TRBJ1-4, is KAGVTQTPRYLIKTRGQQVTLSCSPISGHRSVSWYQQTPGQGLQFLFEYFSETQRNKGNFPGRFSGRQFSNSRSEMNVSTLELGDSALYLCASSLLGAGEKLFFGSGTQLSVL.